Listed here are 26 T cell receptor beta chains from one sample, sequenced in a study of shared clonotypes between healthy human individuals. Some clones are missing from TCRdb's copy, which holds only in-frame ones; the method was immunoSEQ multiplex PCR. The repertoire holds millions of clones, with roughly 95% as singletons. The sequencing sample was made of naive CD4+ T cells sorted from blood. The sample's subset: CD45RA+ positively selected. The receptors were gathered from a man aged 18 to 30 in good health.

The chain links TRBV18 to TRBJ2-7; the D is unclear. This CDR3 has 15 amino acids. Looked up from germline, CDR1 is KGHSH and CDR2 is LQKENI. Trimming removed 3 bases from V and 0 bases from J, with 12 bases in between. The CDR3 nucleotides read TGTGCCAGCTCACCTTCGGGCCTCCCCTCCTACGAGCAGTACTTC. Protein: CASSPSGLPSYEQYF.

This chain joins TRBV11-2 and TRBJ1-6; TRBD1 agrees at 7 bases. There are 14 residues in the CDR3. V shed 5 bases and J 4 bases; nucleotides not matched to a gene: 2. The germline CDR1 and CDR2 sequences are SGHAT and FQNNGV. CDR3 nucleotide sequence: TGTGCCAGCAGCAAACAGGGGTATAATTCACCCCTCCACTTT. As protein: CASSKQGYNSPLHF. Full variable domain (rest looked up from reference TRBV11-2 and TRBJ1-6): EAGVAQSPRYKIIEKRQSVAFWCNPISGHATLYWYQQILGQGPKLLIQFQNNGVVDDSQLPKDRFSAERLKGVDSTLKIQPAKLEDSAVYLCASSKQGYNSPLHFGNGTRLTVT.

The chain is built from TRBV5-1 and TRBJ2-3; 7 bases fit TRBD2. J lost 3 bases, V lost 3 bases, and 4 bases had no gene match. Germline CDR1 and CDR2: SGHRS and YFSETQ. The CDR3 spans 14 residues. The CDR3 here is CASSSPSGTDTQYF. CDR3 bases: TGCGCCAGCAGCTCGCCTAGCGGAACAGATACGCAGTATTTT.

This rearrangement joins TRBV30 to TRBJ1-2; 8 bases match TRBD1. The V and J ends lost 3 bases and 5 bases, in that order; junction bases with no gene match: 20. The CDR3 has 18 amino acids. The germline V gene encodes CDR1 GTSNPN and CDR2 SVGIG (reference sequence). The CDR3 is CAWRAGTGKKGLGYGYTF. In DNA, the CDR3 is TGTGCCTGGAGAGCGGGGACAGGAAAAAAGGGGTTGGGTTATGGCTACACCTTC. Based on the CDR3 plus reference TRBV30 and TRBJ1-2, the full variable domain is SQTIHQWPATLVQPVGSPLSLECTVEGTSNPNLYWYRQAAGRGLQLLFYSVGIGQISSEVPQNLSASRPQDRQFILSSKKLLLSDSGFYLCAWRAGTGKKGLGYGYTFGSGTRLTVV.

This rearrangement joins TRBV20-1 to TRBJ2-3; D unresolved. Germline V gene lookup returns CDR1 DFQATT and CDR2 SNEGSKA (reference sequence). The ends were cut back, 3 bases at V and 7 bases at J, with 8 bases in the middle. The CDR3 consists of 11 residues. The CDR3 region is CSASGEYTQYF. As DNA, the CDR3 is TGCAGTGCTAGTGGAGAATATACGCAGTATTTT.

The sample holds one count of this clone. This chain uses TRBV28 with TRBJ1-5; the D is unclear. Germline CDR1 MDHEN, CDR2 SYDVKM. Trimming shortened V by 5 bases and J by 1 base, and 9 bases separated the two germline ends. The length of the CDR3 is 14 residues. CDR3 nucleotide sequence: TGTGCCAGCAGTCAGGAATGGAGCAATCAGCCCCAGCATTTT. Its translation is CASSQEWSNQPQHF.

The DNA of the CDR3 is TGTGCCAGCAGCTCGACAGTCACAGATACGCAGTATTTT. It encodes CASSSTVTDTQYF. The chain is built from TRBV5-6 and TRBJ2-3; possibly TRBD1 for D (5 bases). This CDR3 is 13 amino acids long. Per germline, CDR1 SGHDT and CDR2 YYEEEE. With 3 bases removed from V and 2 bases from J, the gap between germline ends came to 7 bases.

A note on this clone: Within the sample, other DNA sequences also encode this same CDR3. The rearrangement joins TRBV6-6 to TRBJ2-7, with no clear D. There are 12 residues in the CDR3. Germline lookup yields CDR1 MNHNY and CDR2 SVGAGI (reference sequence). Trimming removed 6 bases from V and 2 bases from J, with 8 bases in between. CDR3 sequence (DNA): TGTGCCAGCAGCCCCGCCGCCTACGAGCAGTACTTC. It is translated as CASSPAAYEQYF.

About this clone: The same CDR3 arises from other DNA sequences in this sample as well. The V and J genes are TRBV27 and TRBJ2-7; 14 nucleotides line up with TRBD2. Looked up from germline, CDR1 is MNHEY and CDR2 is SMNVEV (reference sequence). This CDR3 contains 15 residues. With V trimmed by 4 bases and J by 2 bases, 1 base remained unmatched. The CDR3 DNA sequence: TGTGCCAGCAGTTCGGGACTAGCGGGGGCCTACGAGCAGTACTTC. It encodes CASSSGLAGAYEQYF.

The genes are TRBV5-4 and TRBJ2-3; 8 bases line up with TRBD1. CDR1 and CDR2 from the germline V gene are SGHNT and YYREEE (reference sequence). V gave up 9 bases and J gave up 2 bases; unmatched junction bases: 5. The CDR3 is 13 residues long. CDR3 loop: CAIQQGATDTQYF. CDR3 bases: TGTGCCATTCAGCAGGGGGCCACAGATACGCAGTATTTT.

About this clone itself: The sample contains more than one DNA sequence encoding this CDR3. This chain links TRBV30 with TRBJ2-6; possible D gene TRBD2, 5 bases. This CDR3 comprises 15 residues. CDR1 is GTSNPN and CDR2 is SVGIG in the germline V gene (reference sequence). V was shortened by 0 bases and J by 1 base, with 7 bases between the two germline ends. CDR3 in DNA: TGTGCCTGGAGTGTACGAGGGTCTGGGGCCAACGTCCTGACTTTC. Its protein is CAWSVRGSGANVLTF.

This clone came up many times. The rearrangement joins TRBV29-1 to TRBJ1-1; 8 bases map to TRBD1. The CDR3 totals 12 residues. CDR1 and CDR2 from the germline V gene are SQVTM and ANQGSEA. Trimming at V came to 4 bases and at J to 4 bases, leaving 2 bases not matched to a gene. The DNA of the CDR3 is TGCAGCGTTGGACAGGGGATCACTGAAGCTTTCTTT. Amino acid sequence: CSVGQGITEAFF.

The chain joins TRBV15 to TRBJ1-2, with a tentative D call TRBD1 (6 bases). V shed 3 bases and J shed 6 bases, with 11 bases lying between them. Looked up from germline, CDR1 is LNHNV and CDR2 is YYDKDF (reference sequence). The CDR3 runs to 13 residues. CDR3 amino acids: CATSSWDNNGYTF. CDR3 in DNA: TGTGCCACCAGCAGCTGGGACAACAATGGCTACACCTTC. The full variable domain, its missing parts supplied by reference TRBV15 and TRBJ1-2, is DAMVIQNPRYQVTQFGKPVTLSCSQTLNHNVMYWYQQKSSQAPKLLFHYYDKDFNNEADTPDNFQSRRPNTSFCFLDIRSPGLGDTAMYLCATSSWDNNGYTFGSGTRLTVV.

This chain joins TRBV5-1 and TRBJ2-3, with D perhaps matching TRBD2 (6 bases). Germline CDR1 SGHRS, CDR2 YFSETQ. The V and J ends lost 7 bases and 4 bases respectively, with 13 bases between them. The CDR3 has 13 amino acids. DNA of the CDR3: TGCGCCAGCGGGCGGGAACAAGCAGATACGCAGTATTTT. As protein: CASGREQADTQYF.

In the case of this clone: Other DNA sequences in this sample translate to the same CDR3. This sequence joins TRBV7-2 and TRBJ2-7; D call uncertain. Germline V gene lookup returns CDR1 SGHTA and CDR2 FQGNSA. V was shortened by 3 bases and J by 0 bases, with 6 bases between the two germline ends. The CDR3 is made up of 13 amino acids. CDR3 nucleotides: TGTGCCAGCAGCTTTGACCCCTCCTACGAGCAGTACTTC. Translated: CASSFDPSYEQYF. The whole variable domain, filled in from reference TRBV7-2 and TRBJ2-7, reads GAGVSQSPSNKVTEKGKDVELRCDPISGHTALYWYRQSLGQGLEFLIYFQGNSAPDKSGLPSDRFSAERTGGSVSTLTIQRTQQEDSAVYLCASSFDPSYEQYFGPGTRLTVT.

The V gene is TRBV15, the J gene TRBJ1-5; 7 bases fit TRBD1. The CDR3 totals 15 residues. V was clipped by 1 base and J by 3 bases; unmatched bases: 3. Germline V gene data show CDR1 as LNHNV and CDR2 as YYDKDF (reference sequence). CDR3 residues: CATSRAGTDNQPQHF. As DNA, the CDR3 is TGTGCCACCAGCAGAGCCGGGACAGACAATCAGCCCCAGCATTTT.

The rearrangement links TRBV7-8 to TRBJ2-1; 10 positions match TRBD2. V shed 7 bases and J 7 bases; nucleotides not matched to a gene: 10. CDR3 length: 15 amino acids. Germline V lookup: CDR1 SGHVS, CDR2 FQNEAQ. The CDR3 sequence is CASTKELAGMNEQFF. The CDR3 nucleotides are TGTGCCAGCACAAAAGAACTAGCGGGAATGAATGAGCAGTTCTTC.

The chain employs TRBV19 and TRBJ2-1, with TRBD1 matching over 9 bases. The V and J ends lost 3 bases and 4 bases, in that order; junction bases with no gene match: 4. The germline CDR1 and CDR2 sequences are LNHDA and SQIVND (reference sequence). The CDR3 totals 15 residues. CDR3: CASSMGTGIYNEQFF. The DNA for the CDR3 is TGTGCCAGTAGTATGGGGACAGGGATTTACAATGAGCAGTTCTTC.

This chain joins TRBV11-3 and TRBJ2-7; 9 bases are a match to TRBD2. Germline V CDR1 and CDR2: SGHNT, YENEEA. This CDR3 has 17 amino acids. Trimming removed 3 bases from V and 2 bases from J; junction bases left unmatched: 11. This chain's CDR3 is CASSLGSGSLLAYEQYF. As DNA, the CDR3 is TGTGCCAGCAGCTTGGGTAGCGGGAGCTTGCTAGCCTACGAGCAGTACTTC. Variable domain in full (rest from reference TRBV11-3 and TRBJ2-7): EAGVVQSPRYKIIEKKQPVAFWCNPISGHNTLYWYLQNLGQGPELLIRYENEEAVDDSQLPKDRFSAERLKGVDSTLKIQPAELGDSAVYLCASSLGSGSLLAYEQYFGPGTRLTVT.

Of note for this clone: Within the sample, other DNA sequences also encode this same CDR3. The chain joins TRBV2 to TRBJ2-3, with D unclear. The CDR3 loop spans 11 amino acids. Germline lookup yields CDR1 SNHLY and CDR2 FYNNEI. Trimming removed 6 bases from V and 5 bases from J, with 6 bases in between. The CDR3 region is CASSPRDTQYF. CDR3 DNA sequence: TGTGCCAGCAGCCCCCGAGATACGCAGTATTTT.

V gene TRBV19 combines with J gene TRBJ2-5; 12 nucleotides line up with TRBD1. The CDR3 runs 14 residues. V shed 4 bases, J shed 4 bases, and the junction held 1 base outside the gene matches. The germline CDR1 and CDR2 sequences are LNHDA and SQIVND (reference sequence). CDR3 in amino acids: CASSTGQGAETQYF. The DNA of the CDR3 is TGTGCCAGTAGTACGGGACAGGGGGCAGAGACCCAGTACTTC.

CDR3 DNA sequence: TGCGCCAGCAGCTTGGGATGGACTGAAGATACGCAGTATTTT. Translation gives CASSLGWTEDTQYF. The rearrangement joins TRBV5-1 to TRBJ2-3; D might be TRBD2 (5 bases). The germline V gene has CDR1 SGHRS and CDR2 YFSETQ. The V and J ends lost 0 bases and 5 bases respectively, with 10 bases between them. The CDR3 loop spans 14 amino acids.

V and J are TRBV25-1 and TRBJ2-2; 8 nucleotides align to TRBD1. Per the germline V gene, CDR1 is MGHDK and CDR2 is SYGVNS. CDR3 size: 14 residues. The trim removed 4 bases at V and 3 bases at J, leaving 1 base unmatched. The CDR3 DNA is TGTGCCAGCAGTGTACAGGGGGACACCGGGGAGCTGTTTTTT. Its translation is CASSVQGDTGELFF.

V gene TRBV5-1 combines with J gene TRBJ2-2; TRBD1 or TRBD2 may be the D gene (5 bases each). Trimming cost V 7 bases and J 2 bases, with 15 bases left between them. From germline, CDR1 is SGHRS and CDR2 YFSETQ. This CDR3 has 15 residues. CDR3 DNA: TGCGCCAGCCTTGGCAGGGACGGCAACACCGGGGAGCTGTTTTTT. It codes for CASLGRDGNTGELFF.

The V call is TRBV2, the J call TRBJ1-2, with 7 bases aligning to TRBD1. The length of the CDR3 is 12 residues. Germline values: CDR1 SNHLY, CDR2 FYNNEI. V lost 7 bases and J lost 4; bases outside the gene matches: 3. This CDR3 reads CASKGAFYGYTF. The CDR3 DNA is TGTGCCAGCAAGGGGGCGTTCTATGGCTACACCTTC.

The chain carries TRBV27 and TRBJ1-1; D perhaps matches TRBD1 (5 bases). Germline V CDR1 and CDR2: MNHEY, SMNVEV (reference sequence). The CDR3 spans 14 residues. Trimming left V 6 bases short and J 1 base short, with 12 bases between. The CDR3 DNA is TGTGCCAGCAGCGGACACAACCCGAACACTGAAGCTTTCTTT. Protein: CASSGHNPNTEAFF.